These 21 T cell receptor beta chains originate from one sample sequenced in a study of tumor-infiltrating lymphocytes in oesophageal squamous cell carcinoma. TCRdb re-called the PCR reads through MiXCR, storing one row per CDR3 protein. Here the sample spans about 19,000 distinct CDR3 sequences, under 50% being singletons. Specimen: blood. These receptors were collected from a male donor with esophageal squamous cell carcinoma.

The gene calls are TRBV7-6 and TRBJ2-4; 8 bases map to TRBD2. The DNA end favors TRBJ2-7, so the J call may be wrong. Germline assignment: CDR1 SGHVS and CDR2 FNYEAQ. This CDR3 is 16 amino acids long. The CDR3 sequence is CASSQTPGLVFHEQYF. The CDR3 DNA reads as TGTGCCAGCAGCCAAACCCCGGGACTAGTATTCCACGAGCAGTACTTC.

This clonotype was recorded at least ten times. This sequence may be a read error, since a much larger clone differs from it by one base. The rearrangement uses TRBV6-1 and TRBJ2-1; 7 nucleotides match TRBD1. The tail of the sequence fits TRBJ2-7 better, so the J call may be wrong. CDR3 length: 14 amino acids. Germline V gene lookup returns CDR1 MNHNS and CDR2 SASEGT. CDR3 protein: CASSTGSSYNEQYF. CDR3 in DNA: TGTGCCAGCTCGACAGGGAGCTCCTACAATGAGCAGTACTTC.

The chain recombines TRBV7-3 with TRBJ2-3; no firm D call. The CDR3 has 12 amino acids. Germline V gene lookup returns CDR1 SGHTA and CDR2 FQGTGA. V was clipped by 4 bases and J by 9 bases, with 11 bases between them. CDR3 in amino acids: CASSSPLGTQYF. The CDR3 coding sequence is TGTGCCAGCAGCTCTCCGTTAGGGACGCAGTATTTT.

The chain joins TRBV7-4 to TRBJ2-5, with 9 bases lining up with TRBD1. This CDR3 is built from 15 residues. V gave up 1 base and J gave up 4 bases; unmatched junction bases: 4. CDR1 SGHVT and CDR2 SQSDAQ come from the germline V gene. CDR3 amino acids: CASSLGDRDGETQYF. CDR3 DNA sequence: TGTGCCAGCAGCTTAGGGGACAGGGATGGAGAGACCCAGTACTTC.

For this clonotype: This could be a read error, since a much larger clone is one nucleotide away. The CDR3 coding sequence is TGTGCCAGCAGTGATGCCGGGAGGAACACCGGGGAGCTGTATTTT. Its protein is CASSDAGRNTGELYF. The rearrangement joins TRBV25-1 to TRBJ2-3; TRBD2 agrees at 7 bases. With V trimmed by 3 bases and J by 14 bases, 17 bases remained unmatched. This CDR3 is built from 15 residues. Germline values: CDR1 MGHDK, CDR2 SYGVNS.

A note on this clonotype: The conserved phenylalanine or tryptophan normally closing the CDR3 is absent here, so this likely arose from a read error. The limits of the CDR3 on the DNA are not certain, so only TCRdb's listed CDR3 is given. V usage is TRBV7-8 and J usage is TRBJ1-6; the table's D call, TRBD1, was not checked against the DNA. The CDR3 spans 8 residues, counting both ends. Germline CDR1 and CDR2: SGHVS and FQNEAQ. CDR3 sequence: CASSPQGG.

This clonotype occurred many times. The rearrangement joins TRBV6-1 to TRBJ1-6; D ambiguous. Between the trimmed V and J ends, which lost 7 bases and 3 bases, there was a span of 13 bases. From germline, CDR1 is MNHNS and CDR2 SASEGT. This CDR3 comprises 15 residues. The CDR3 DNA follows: TGTGCCAGCACCCCTGGTGTGGTCTATAATTCACCCCTCCACTTT. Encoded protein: CASTPGVVYNSPLHF.

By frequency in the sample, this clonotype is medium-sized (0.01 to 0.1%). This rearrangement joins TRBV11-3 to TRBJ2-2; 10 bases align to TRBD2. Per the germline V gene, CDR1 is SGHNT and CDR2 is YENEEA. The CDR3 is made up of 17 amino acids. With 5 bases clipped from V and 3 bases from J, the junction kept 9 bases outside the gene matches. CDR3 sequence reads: CASSEWTSGEYTGELFF. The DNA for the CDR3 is TGTGCCAGCAGCGAATGGACTAGCGGAGAATACACCGGGGAGCTGTTTTTT.

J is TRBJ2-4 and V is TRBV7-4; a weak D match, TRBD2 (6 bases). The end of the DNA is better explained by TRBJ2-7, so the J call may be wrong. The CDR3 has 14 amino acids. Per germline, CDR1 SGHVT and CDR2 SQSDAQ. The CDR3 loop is CASPPMRGGYEQYF. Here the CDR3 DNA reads TGTGCCAGCCCCCCTATGAGGGGAGGCTACGAGCAGTACTTC.

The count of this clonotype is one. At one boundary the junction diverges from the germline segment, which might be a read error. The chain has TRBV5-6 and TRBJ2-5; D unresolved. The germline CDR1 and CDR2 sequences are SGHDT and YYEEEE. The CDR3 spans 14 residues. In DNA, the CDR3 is TGTGCCAGCAGCTTGAACCCGGGCCCCTACGAGCAGTTATTC. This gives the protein CASSLNPGPYEQLF.

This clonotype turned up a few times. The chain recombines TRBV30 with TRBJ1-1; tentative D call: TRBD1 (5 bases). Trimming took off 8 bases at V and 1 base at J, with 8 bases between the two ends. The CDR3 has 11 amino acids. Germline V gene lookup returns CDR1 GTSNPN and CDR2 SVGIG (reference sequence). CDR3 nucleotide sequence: TGTGCCGGGACGGGGAACACTGAAGCTTTCTTT. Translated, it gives CAGTGNTEAFF. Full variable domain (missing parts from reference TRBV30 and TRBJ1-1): SQTIHQWPATLVQPVGSPLSLECTVEGTSNPNLYWYRQAAGRGLQLLFYSVGIGQISSEVPQNLSASRPQDRQFILSSKKLLLSDSGFYLCAGTGNTEAFFGQGTRLTVV.

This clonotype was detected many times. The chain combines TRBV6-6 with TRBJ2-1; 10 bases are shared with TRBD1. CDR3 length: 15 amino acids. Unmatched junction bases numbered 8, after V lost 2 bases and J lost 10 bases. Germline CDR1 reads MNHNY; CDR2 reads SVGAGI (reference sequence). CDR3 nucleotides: TGTGCCAGCAGTTACGGGGGGACAGGGGCCCGGGAGCAGTTCTTC. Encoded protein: CASSYGGTGAREQFF.

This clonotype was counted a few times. The CDR3 loop reads CASSPRSPYEQFF. The CDR3 region has the DNA TGTGCCAGCAGCCCAAGGAGTCCGTACGAGCAGTTCTTC. This chain uses TRBV7-3 with TRBJ2-1, with D hard to call. CDR1 is SGHTA and CDR2 is FQGTGA in the germline V gene. This CDR3 has 13 amino acids. Trimming shortened V by 5 bases and J by 10 bases, and 15 bases separated the two germline ends.

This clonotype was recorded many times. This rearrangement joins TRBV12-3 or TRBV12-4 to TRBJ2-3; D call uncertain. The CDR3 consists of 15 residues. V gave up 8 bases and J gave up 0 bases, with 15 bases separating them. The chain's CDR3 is CASSWVTGSTDTQYF. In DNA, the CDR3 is TGTGCCAGCTCTTGGGTCACGGGTAGCACAGATACGCAGTATTTT.

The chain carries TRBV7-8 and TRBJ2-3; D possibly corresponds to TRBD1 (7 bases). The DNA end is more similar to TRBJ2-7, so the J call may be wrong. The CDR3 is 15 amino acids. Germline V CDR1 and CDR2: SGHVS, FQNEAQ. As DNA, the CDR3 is TGTGCCAGCAGAGCCGGGGGACAGTGGGACGGGGAGCAGTACTTC. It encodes CASRAGGQWDGEQYF.

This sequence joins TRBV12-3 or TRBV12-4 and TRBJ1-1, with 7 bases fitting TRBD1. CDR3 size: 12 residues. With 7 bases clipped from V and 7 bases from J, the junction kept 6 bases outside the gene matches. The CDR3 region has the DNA TGTGCCAGCACCCGAACAGGGGATGAAGCTTTCTTT. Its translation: CASTRTGDEAFF.

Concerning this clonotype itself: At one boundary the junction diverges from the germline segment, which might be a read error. For the CDR3, the DNA is TGCAGTGCTAGCCCCCCGTTCCACTTC. Protein sequence: CSASPPFHF. This rearrangement joins TRBV20-1 to TRBJ2-7; D is unresolved. Per germline, CDR1 DFQATT and CDR2 SNEGSKA (reference sequence). The CDR3 extends over 9 amino acids.

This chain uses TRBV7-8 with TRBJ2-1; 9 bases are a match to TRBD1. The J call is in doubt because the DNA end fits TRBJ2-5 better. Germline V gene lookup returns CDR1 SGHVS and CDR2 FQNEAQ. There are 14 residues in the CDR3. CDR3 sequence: CASSSDRGRKTQYF. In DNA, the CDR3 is TGTGCCAGCAGCTCCGACAGGGGGAGGAAGACCCAGTACTTC.

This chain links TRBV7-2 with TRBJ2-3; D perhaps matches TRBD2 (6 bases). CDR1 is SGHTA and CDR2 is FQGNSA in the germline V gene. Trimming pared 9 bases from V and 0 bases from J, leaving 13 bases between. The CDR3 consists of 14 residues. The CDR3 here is CASSRGASTDTQYF. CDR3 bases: TGTGCCAGTTCCCGCGGGGCTAGCACAGATACGCAGTATTTT.

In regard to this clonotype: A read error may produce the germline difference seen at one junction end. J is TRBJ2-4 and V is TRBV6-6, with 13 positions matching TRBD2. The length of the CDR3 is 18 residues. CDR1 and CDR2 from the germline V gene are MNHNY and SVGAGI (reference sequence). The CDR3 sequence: CTSSYSGLAGEGAEAQYF. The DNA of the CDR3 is TGTACCAGCAGTTACTCAGGACTAGCGGGAGAAGGCGCAGAGGCCCAGTACTTC.

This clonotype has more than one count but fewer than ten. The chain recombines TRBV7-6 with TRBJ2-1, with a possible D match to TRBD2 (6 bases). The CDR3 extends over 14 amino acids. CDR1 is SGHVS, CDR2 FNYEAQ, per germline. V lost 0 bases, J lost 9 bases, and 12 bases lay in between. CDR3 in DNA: TGTGCCAGCAGCTTAGCTGGAAGCGGGCTTGAGCAGTTCTTC. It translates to CASSLAGSGLEQFF.